A single sample is the source of the 25 T cell receptor beta chains below, sequenced in a study of lymphopenia after photon versus proton radiotherapy. Assay: immunoSEQ multiplex PCR; the TCRdb copy retains only in-frame clones and omits some. In the table there are 70,000 to 95,000 clones, around 82% of which are singletons. Sequencing used peripheral blood, obtained from a patient treated with proton-based radiotherapy. Every receptor here comes from a man in his fifties or sixties with pancreatic cancer.

The chain carries TRBV28 and TRBJ2-4; TRBD1 agrees at 7 bases. V trimming: 3 bases; J trimming: 0 bases; junction bases outside the gene matches: 2. Germline CDR1 and CDR2: MDHEN and SYDVKM. The CDR3 runs 15 residues. CDR3 region: CASSLGQLAKNIQYF. The CDR3 DNA reads TGTGCCAGCAGTTTGGGACAGCTAGCCAAAAACATTCAGTACTTC.

The genes are TRBV10-2 and TRBJ2-2, with 7 positions matching TRBD1. The junction had 22 bases not matched to a gene; V was cut back by 8 bases and J by 7 bases. CDR3 length: 18 amino acids. The germline CDR1 and CDR2 sequences are WSHSY and SAAADI. The chain's CDR3 is CASLTGVTAVGTDGELFF. In DNA form, the CDR3 reads TGCGCCAGCCTTACAGGGGTTACTGCGGTCGGGACGGACGGGGAGCTGTTTTTT.

V usage is TRBV7-9 and J usage is TRBJ1-2, with 8 bases matching TRBD1. The CDR3 covers 15 residues. CDR1 is SEHNR, CDR2 FQNEAQ, per germline (reference sequence). V lost 5 bases and J lost 8; bases outside the gene matches: 13. Here the CDR3 DNA reads TGTGCCAGCAGCCCTGGACAGGGTCGGTCTTCGGGCTACACCTTC. It encodes CASSPGQGRSSGYTF.

The chain recombines TRBV27 with TRBJ1-3; D gene ambiguous. Deletions cut 6 bases from V and 0 bases from J, with 12 bases between. Germline V gene data show CDR1 as MNHEY and CDR2 as SMNVEV (reference sequence). This CDR3 region has 15 residues. The CDR3 region is CASRLGLDSGNTIYF. CDR3 nucleotides: TGTGCCAGCAGATTAGGGTTGGACTCTGGAAACACCATATATTTT.

This sequence joins TRBV10-2 and TRBJ1-1, with a possible D match to TRBD1 (5 bases). The CDR3 covers 14 residues. The germline V gene has CDR1 WSHSY and CDR2 SAAADI. Deletions cut 6 bases from V and 4 bases from J, with 15 bases between. CDR3 region: CASRGETQGTEAFF. CDR3 bases: TGCGCCAGCAGAGGAGAAACCCAGGGCACTGAAGCTTTCTTT.

The gene calls are TRBV10-3 and TRBJ1-6, with TRBD1 matching 8 bases. Germline CDR1 and CDR2: ENHRY and SYGVKD. Losses at the gene ends were 4 bases for V and 9 bases for J; bases not matched to a gene: 5. The CDR3 covers 14 residues. This CDR3 is CAISGGQEGSPLHF. CDR3 coding DNA: TGTGCCATCAGTGGGGGACAGGAGGGTTCACCCCTCCACTTT.

The chain is built from TRBV7-8 and TRBJ2-5; D remains ambiguous. The V end was cut by 1 base, the J end by 2 bases, with 20 bases between. CDR3 length: 18 amino acids. Looked up from germline, CDR1 is SGHVS and CDR2 is FQNEAQ. The CDR3, as DNA: TGTGCCAGCAGCTTAGGCCACCGTTTAGGCCCCGTGCAAGAGACCCAGTACTTC. This gives the protein CASSLGHRLGPVQETQYF.

The V gene is TRBV10-3, the J gene TRBJ1-2; no firm D call. Trimming took 4 bases from V and 8 from J, leaving 8 bases between them. Germline V gene sequence: CDR1 ENHRY, CDR2 SYGVKD. This CDR3 spans 11 amino acids. CDR3 in amino acids: CAISAGGGYTF. The CDR3 region has the DNA TGTGCCATCAGTGCAGGAGGAGGCTACACCTTC.

This chain joins TRBV6-5 and TRBJ2-3, with 8 bases that match TRBD2. Germline V CDR1 and CDR2: MNHEY, SVGAGI. V shed 6 bases, J shed 2 bases, and the junction held 4 bases outside the gene matches. The CDR3 spans 14 residues. Here the CDR3 reads CASRRGRPTDTQYF. The CDR3 region has the DNA TGTGCCAGCAGACGCGGGAGGCCCACAGATACGCAGTATTTT.

V usage is TRBV11-2 and J usage is TRBJ1-1; D is undetermined. The germline CDR1 and CDR2 sequences are SGHAT and FQNNGV. This CDR3 is 13 amino acids long. V gave up 1 base and J gave up 5 bases, with 8 bases separating them. The CDR3 DNA sequence: TGTGCCAGCAGCTTAGGGCCCGGGACTGAAGCTTTCTTT. Protein: CASSLGPGTEAFF.

The chain recombines TRBV29-1 with TRBJ2-7; D is possibly TRBD2 (5 bases). With 4 bases removed from V and 7 bases from J, the gap between germline ends came to 11 bases. The CDR3 covers 11 residues. Germline CDR1 and CDR2: SQVTM and ANQGSEA. This CDR3 is CSVVGTGEQYF. CDR3 in DNA: TGCAGCGTTGTAGGTACGGGGGAGCAGTACTTC.

The chain recombines TRBV29-1 with TRBJ2-2; the D gene could be TRBD1 or TRBD2 (6 bases each). The CDR3 totals 14 residues. CDR1 and CDR2 (germline): SQVTM, ANQGSEA. Trimming left V 4 bases short and J 3 bases short, with 12 bases between. The CDR3 loop reads CSVAKRGDTGELFF. In nucleotides, the CDR3 is TGCAGCGTTGCAAAAAGGGGGGACACCGGGGAGCTGTTTTTT.

The chain is built from TRBV19 and TRBJ1-4; TRBD1 is a possible D gene (5 bases). This CDR3 has 14 residues. Trimming pared 5 bases from V and 4 bases from J, leaving 11 bases between. Germline CDR1 LNHDA, CDR2 SQIVND (reference sequence). Here the CDR3 DNA reads TGTGCCAGTAGTCCCGACAGCGTTAATGAAAAACTGTTTTTT. Protein: CASSPDSVNEKLFF.

The chain employs TRBV11-3 and TRBJ1-1; TRBD1 aligns across 7 bases. This CDR3 spans 15 amino acids. The trim removed 5 bases at V and 10 bases at J, leaving 16 bases unmatched. The germline V gene has CDR1 SGHNT and CDR2 YENEEA. CDR3 nucleotide sequence: TGTGCCAGCAGCCAATCGATCTTCCGGACAGGCTCAGCTTTCTTT. It translates to CASSQSIFRTGSAFF. Complete variable domain (other parts from reference TRBV11-3 and TRBJ1-1): EAGVVQSPRYKIIEKKQPVAFWCNPISGHNTLYWYLQNLGQGPELLIRYENEEAVDDSQLPKDRFSAERLKGVDSTLKIQPAELGDSAVYLCASSQSIFRTGSAFFGQGTRLTVV.

In regard to this clone: Germline and junction disagree at one end, which may indicate a read error. The gene calls are TRBV7-7 and TRBJ2-1; D is perhaps TRBD2 (6 bases). The CDR3 runs to 15 residues. The germline V gene encodes CDR1 SSHAT and CDR2 FNYEAQ (reference sequence). For the CDR3, the DNA is TGTGCTAGCAGCTTAGACGGAGGGTCCTACAATGAGCAGTTCTTC. Translating gives CASSLDGGSYNEQFF.

The chain carries TRBV28 and TRBJ1-5; TRBD1 agrees at 8 bases. V dropped 4 bases and J dropped 5; count of bases not matched to a gene: 10. The germline CDR1 and CDR2 sequences are MDHEN and SYDVKM. The CDR3 length is 16 residues. CDR3 coding DNA: TGTGCCAGCAGTTCCCCGACAGGGGTAGGAGATCAGCCCCAGCATTTT. This translates into CASSSPTGVGDQPQHF.

The CDR3 region is CASSPDSSRNQPQHF. CDR3 coding DNA: TGCGCCAGCAGCCCGGACAGTTCACGCAATCAGCCCCAGCATTTT. This rearrangement joins TRBV5-1 to TRBJ1-5, with a weak D call TRBD1 (6 bases). The germline V gene has CDR1 SGHRS and CDR2 YFSETQ. The length of the CDR3 is 15 residues. With 4 bases removed from V and 2 bases from J, the gap between germline ends came to 13 bases.

This clone was recorded a few times. The CDR3 is CASSFRRGSTTNTGELFF. Here the CDR3 DNA reads TGTGCCAGCAGCTTTCGTCGGGGAAGCACAACGAACACCGGGGAGCTGTTTTTT. The chain joins TRBV5-4 to TRBJ2-2; the D gene is possibly TRBD2 (5 bases). The germline CDR1 and CDR2 sequences are SGHNT and YYREEE (reference sequence). V was pared by 2 bases and J by 0 bases, with 17 bases between. The CDR3 has 18 residues.

This rearrangement joins TRBV5-1 to TRBJ2-3; D gene unclear. The germline CDR1 and CDR2 sequences are SGHRS and YFSETQ. The CDR3 is made up of 15 amino acids. V was pared by 3 bases and J by 0 bases, with 11 bases between. DNA of the CDR3: TGCGCCAGCAGCTGGGCCTTGGACAGCACAGATACGCAGTATTTT. Translated, it gives CASSWALDSTDTQYF.

V is TRBV16 and J is TRBJ2-5; 10 bases are shared with TRBD2. The J call is in doubt because the DNA end fits TRBJ2-7 better. The CDR3 is 15 residues long. Germline V lookup: CDR1 KGHSY, CDR2 FQNENV. Here the CDR3 DNA reads TGTGCCAGCAGCCAGCAGCGGGAGGGGTCCTACGAGCAGTACTTC. Translating gives CASSQQREGSYEQYF.

This chain uses TRBV2 with TRBJ2-5, with a tentative D call TRBD1 (6 bases). Trimming removed 11 bases at V and 5 bases at J, with 18 bases between. The CDR3 has 13 residues. Germline CDR1 and CDR2: SNHLY and FYNNEI. This CDR3 is CAGTTGSRETQYF. The CDR3 nucleotides read TGTGCCGGAACCACAGGGAGTCGGGAGACCCAGTACTTC.

The rearrangement uses TRBV5-1 and TRBJ1-1; the D is unclear. Germline CDR1 and CDR2: SGHRS and YFSETQ. CDR3 size: 14 residues. Deletions cut 5 bases from V and 6 bases from J, with 17 bases between. Written as DNA, the CDR3 is TGCGCCAGCAGGGTGAGGGCTGAAGGGCCTGAAGCTTTCTTT. Translation gives CASRVRAEGPEAFF.

This clone was found once. The genes are TRBV27 and TRBJ1-6; 9 nucleotides match TRBD1. Germline assignment: CDR1 MNHEY and CDR2 SMNVEV (reference sequence). This CDR3 is built from 14 residues. With 5 bases clipped from V and 6 bases from J, the junction kept 2 bases outside the gene matches. The CDR3 sequence: CASSRDRVNSPLHF. The DNA for the CDR3 is TGTGCCAGCAGTAGGGACAGGGTTAATTCACCCCTCCACTTT.

CDR3 region: CASSRDQSSYEQYF. The CDR3 nucleotides read TGTGCCAGCAGCCGGGACCAAAGTTCCTACGAGCAGTACTTC. The J gene is TRBJ2-7, the V gene TRBV27; D may be TRBD1 or TRBD2 (5 bases each). The CDR3 is made up of 14 amino acids. Between the trimmed V and J ends, which lost 6 bases and 1 base, there was a span of 13 bases. CDR1 MNHEY and CDR2 SMNVEV come from the germline V gene (reference sequence).

V gene TRBV6-5 combines with J gene TRBJ1-2; 7 bases agree with TRBD1. The CDR3 has 14 amino acids. Germline CDR1 is MNHEY and CDR2 is SVGAGI. V dropped 5 bases and J dropped 7; count of bases not matched to a gene: 10. DNA of the CDR3: TGTGCCAGCAGTCAGACAGGGCTCCAAGGTGGCTACACCTTC. Its protein is CASSQTGLQGGYTF.